The next 25 T cell receptor beta chains were all read from a single sample in a study of regulatory T cells in long-lasting Graves disease. CDR3 regions were amplified by Arm-PCR using iRepertoire HTBI primers to build TCR beta libraries. TCRdb re-called the multiplex PCR reads through MiXCR, storing one row per CDR3 protein. The sample has 200,000 to 250,000 distinct CDR3 sequences, roughly 19% seen once. Time point indicated: newly diagnosed GD, antithyroid drugs for less than 3 months. PBMC RNA was the source of the TCR library. The same data also went into a second study, on T cells in Graves' hyperthyroidism and ophthalmopathy.

This material consisted of peripheral blood mononuclear cells (PBMCs), taken at new diagnosis, from a patient treated with antithyroid drugs. All receptors derive from a woman younger than 45 with Graves disease.

This clonotype occurred many times. V gene TRBV28 combines with J gene TRBJ2-7; tentatively, D is TRBD1 (6 bases). Trimming took off 5 bases at V and 5 bases at J, with 16 bases between the two ends. Germline assignment: CDR1 MDHEN and CDR2 SYDVKM. The CDR3 has 14 residues. The CDR3 coding sequence is TGTGCCAGCAGTCCTCAGGGGTATATCCACGAGCAGTACTTC. Its protein is CASSPQGYIHEQYF. The whole variable domain, remainder taken from reference TRBV28 and TRBJ2-7, is DVKVTQSSRYLVKRTGEKVFLECVQDMDHENMFWYRQDPGLGLRLIYFSYDVKMKEKGDIPEGYSVSREKKERFSLILESASTNQTSMYLCASSPQGYIHEQYFGPGTRLTVT.

This clonotype was recorded at least ten times. This chain connects TRBV30 to TRBJ1-1; TRBD1 is a possible D gene (5 bases). Trimming stripped 4 bases from V and 10 bases from J, with 19 bases between. In germline, CDR1 is GTSNPN, CDR2 SVGIG (reference sequence). The CDR3 is made up of 13 amino acids. CDR3 coding DNA: TGTGCCTGGAATCGGGCTGGGACTCCCGGAGCTTTCTTT. This sequence encodes CAWNRAGTPGAFF.

This clonotype showed up many times. V and J are TRBV20-1 and TRBJ2-3; 7 bases map to TRBD2. With 5 bases clipped from V and 1 base from J, the junction kept 6 bases outside the gene matches. This CDR3 has 14 residues. Germline CDR1 is DFQATT and CDR2 is SNEGSKA (reference sequence). This CDR3 is CSASWGRGTDTQYF. For the CDR3, the DNA is TGCAGTGCTTCCTGGGGGAGGGGCACAGATACGCAGTATTTT.

This clonotype occurred many times. The V and J genes are TRBV12-5 and TRBJ2-5, with D possibly being TRBD1 (6 bases). The germline V gene encodes CDR1 LGHNT and CDR2 FRNRAP. Trimming took 0 bases from V and 2 from J, leaving 13 bases between them. The CDR3 is 16 residues long. This CDR3 reads CASGLVQGSFQETQYF. CDR3 DNA: TGTGCTAGTGGTTTGGTGCAGGGGAGTTTTCAAGAGACCCAGTACTTC.

This clonotype is medium-sized in the sample. The J gene is TRBJ1-1, the V gene TRBV28; TRBD1 might be the D (5 bases). The CDR3 length is 18 residues. Germline CDR1 is MDHEN and CDR2 is SYDVKM. Trimming took 6 bases from V and 3 from J, leaving 26 bases between them. CDR3 nucleotides: TGTGCCAGCAGCCCTAACAGGAAGCCAACCCCCATATACACTGAAGCTTTCTTT. Protein sequence: CASSPNRKPTPIYTEAFF.

This clonotype was seen a handful of times. V and J are TRBV19 and TRBJ2-3; TRBD2 might be the D (5 bases). Trimming stripped 7 bases from V and 1 base from J, with 9 bases between. Germline CDR1 and CDR2: LNHDA and SQIVND (reference sequence). CDR3 length equals 13 residues. The CDR3 is CASNFGGTDTQYF. CDR3 bases: TGTGCCAGTAACTTCGGGGGCACAGATACGCAGTATTTT.

This clonotype was counted between two and nine times. This sequence joins TRBV6-4 and TRBJ1-1; 8 bases fit TRBD1. CDR3 length: 16 amino acids. V lost 5 bases to trimming and J lost 1 base; unmatched junction nucleotides: 9. Germline assignment: CDR1 MRHNA and CDR2 SNTAGT. The CDR3 region is CASSPGTGVGNTEAFF. DNA for the CDR3: TGTGCCAGCAGTCCCGGGACAGGCGTCGGGAACACTGAAGCTTTCTTT.

The V call is TRBV28, the J call TRBJ2-1, with D perhaps matching TRBD1 (5 bases). Germline V lookup: CDR1 MDHEN, CDR2 SYDVKM. The V and J ends lost 6 bases and 8 bases respectively, with 11 bases between them. The CDR3 contains 12 residues. This CDR3 reads CASRPTVDEQFF. For the CDR3, the DNA is TGTGCCAGCAGACCGACAGTGGATGAGCAGTTCTTC.

In its sample, this clonotype was seen many times. J is TRBJ2-7 and V is TRBV28; D unclear. V was pared by 6 bases and J by 1 base, with 13 bases between. This CDR3 is 14 amino acids long. Germline assignment: CDR1 MDHEN and CDR2 SYDVKM. The DNA for the CDR3 is TGTGCCAGCAGGTCCGGGCTCACGTCCTACGAGCAGTACTTC. This gives the protein CASRSGLTSYEQYF.

This clonotype was recorded a few times. The CDR3 sequence: CASSQVRTGTGGAGELFF. CDR3 bases: TGTGCCAGCAGCCAAGTTCGAACCGGGACAGGAGGGGCCGGGGAGCTGTTTTTT. The V gene is TRBV14, the J gene TRBJ2-2; TRBD1 matches 8 bases. V was clipped by 1 base and J by 6 bases; unmatched bases: 13. Germline V gene lookup returns CDR1 SGHDN and CDR2 FVKESK. This CDR3 comprises 18 residues.

The sample holds many counts of this clonotype. This chain connects TRBV3-1 to TRBJ1-4; no definite D call. Trimming took off 2 bases at V and 10 bases at J, with 14 bases between the two ends. CDR1 LGHDT and CDR2 YNNKEL come from the germline V gene (reference sequence). The CDR3 has 14 residues. The CDR3 sequence: CASSQSMEPGKLFF. As DNA, the CDR3 is TGTGCCAGCAGCCAATCAATGGAGCCGGGAAAACTGTTTTTT.

This clonotype was seen at least ten times. The chain has TRBV7-2 and TRBJ2-7, with 9 bases matching TRBD2. Germline lookup yields CDR1 SGHTA and CDR2 FQGNSA. CDR3 length equals 15 residues. With 4 bases clipped from V and 7 bases from J, the junction kept 11 bases outside the gene matches. The CDR3 nucleotides are TGTGCCAGCAGCTCACGCCCGGGACTAGCAGGGGAGCAGTACTTC. It is translated as CASSSRPGLAGEQYF.

There are many counts of this clonotype. V usage is TRBV5-5 and J usage is TRBJ1-1; D gene ambiguous. V was clipped by 0 bases and J by 6 bases, with 9 bases between them. This CDR3 has 13 residues. Germline lookup yields CDR1 SGHKS and CDR2 YYEKEE (reference sequence). Here the CDR3 reads CASSLAEGPEAFF. CDR3 sequence (DNA): TGTGCCAGCAGCTTGGCCGAAGGGCCTGAAGCTTTCTTT.

This clonotype was counted ten times or more. The rearrangement joins TRBV3-1 to TRBJ2-3; D unresolved. The germline CDR1 and CDR2 sequences are LGHDT and YNNKEL (reference sequence). The length of the CDR3 is 15 residues. V shed 1 base and J shed 2 bases, with 10 bases lying between them. The CDR3 region has the DNA TGTGCCAGCAGCCAAGCTAGAACGAACACAGATACGCAGTATTTT. Translating gives CASSQARTNTDTQYF.

This clonotype was detected ten times or more. The chain employs TRBV2 and TRBJ2-5; D is unclear. CDR1 and CDR2 from the germline V gene are SNHLY and FYNNEI. V shed 1 base and J shed 7 bases, with 13 bases lying between them. The CDR3 extends over 14 amino acids. CDR3 in amino acids: CASSEDGPDGTQYF. The CDR3 DNA reads as TGTGCCAGCAGTGAAGACGGACCTGACGGGACCCAGTACTTC.

The chain combines TRBV29-1 with TRBJ1-4; D unclear. Germline values: CDR1 SQVTM, CDR2 ANQGSEA. The CDR3 loop spans 13 amino acids. Trimming shortened V by 6 bases and J by 6 bases, and 14 bases separated the two germline ends. The CDR3 bases are TGCAGCGTCCGGGAGGGTCTTTATGAAAAACTGTTTTTT. It specifies CSVREGLYEKLFF.

V is TRBV2 and J is TRBJ1-1; D gene ambiguous. The V gene lost 6 bases and the J gene lost 2 bases, with 16 bases spanning the gap. Germline-derived CDR1 and CDR2 are SNHLY and FYNNEI. CDR3 size: 15 residues. CDR3 DNA: TGTGCCAGCAGGCCAGAGGGAGGGTTAAACACTGAAGCTTTCTTT. Translating it yields CASRPEGGLNTEAFF.

This clonotype was picked up many times. The chain employs TRBV5-1 and TRBJ1-1; no clear D gene. Germline V lookup: CDR1 SGHRS, CDR2 YFSETQ. This CDR3 is 14 amino acids long. V shed 4 bases and J shed 1 base, with 11 bases lying between them. This CDR3 is CASSRRGGNTEAFF. DNA for the CDR3: TGCGCCAGCAGCCGACGGGGAGGGAACACTGAAGCTTTCTTT.

This clonotype was seen many times. The chain is built from TRBV5-6 and TRBJ2-3, with 7 bases that match TRBD1. Per germline, CDR1 SGHDT and CDR2 YYEEEE. The CDR3 spans 15 residues. With V trimmed by 4 bases and J by 3 bases, 8 bases remained unmatched. DNA of the CDR3: TGTGCCAGCAGCACGCACAGGGGCGCGACAGATACGCAGTATTTT. Residues: CASSTHRGATDTQYF.

Worth noting for this clonotype: This may stem from a read error, because a much larger clone lies one nucleotide away. V is TRBV11-2 and J is TRBJ2-7, with D uncertain. Between the trimmed V and J ends, which lost 5 bases and 3 bases, there was a span of 14 bases. This CDR3 comprises 14 residues. Germline V gene lookup returns CDR1 SGHAT and CDR2 FQNNGV. CDR3 in amino acids: CASSQGRASYEQYF. The CDR3 DNA reads as TGTGCCAGCAGCCAAGGTCGGGCTAGCTACGAGCAGTACTTC.

The table lists this clonotype with many counts. V usage is TRBV27 and J usage is TRBJ1-4, with D possibly matching TRBD1 (6 bases). CDR1 is MNHEY and CDR2 is SMNVEV in the germline V gene (reference sequence). CDR3 length: 14 residues. V shed 6 bases and J shed 2 bases, with 10 bases lying between them. The CDR3 coding sequence is TGTGCCAGCAGCCGCCAGGGGACTAATGAAAAACTGTTTTTT. It codes for CASSRQGTNEKLFF. Full variable domain (rest looked up from reference TRBV27 and TRBJ1-4): EAQVTQNPRYLITVTGKKLTVTCSQNMNHEYMSWYRQDPGLGLRQIYYSMNVEVTDKGDVPEGYKVSRKEKRNFPLILESPSPNQTSLYFCASSRQGTNEKLFFGSGTQLSVL.

This clonotype was seen only a few times. The CDR3 here is CASRPLAGDHTDTQYF. Here the CDR3 DNA reads TGCGCCAGCAGGCCCCTAGCGGGGGACCACACAGATACGCAGTATTTT. The chain employs TRBV4-1 and TRBJ2-3; 10 positions agree with TRBD2. Germline CDR1 reads MGHRA; CDR2 reads YSYEKL. CDR3 length equals 16 residues. The J segment lost 2 bases and the V segment lost 6 bases, leaving 8 bases of the junction unmatched.

This clonotype was seen at least ten times. The chain carries TRBV19 and TRBJ1-1, with D perhaps TRBD1 (5 bases). V lost 3 bases and J lost 3, with 17 bases in between. CDR3 length: 16 residues. Germline CDR1 and CDR2: LNHDA and SQIVND (reference sequence). The CDR3 sequence is CASSIPPARVDTEAFF. The CDR3 region has the DNA TGTGCCAGTAGTATCCCCCCCGCCAGGGTAGACACTGAAGCTTTCTTT.

The chain has TRBV19 and TRBJ2-1; 7 positions agree with TRBD2. The CDR3 consists of 15 residues. Germline lookup yields CDR1 LNHDA and CDR2 SQIVND (reference sequence). V was clipped by 0 bases and J by 9 bases; unmatched bases: 8. CDR3 sequence reads: CASSIDRGRAPEQFF. The CDR3 nucleotides are TGTGCCAGTAGTATAGATCGGGGGAGGGCCCCTGAGCAGTTCTTC. Variable domain in full (rest from reference TRBV19 and TRBJ2-1): DGGITQSPKYLFRKEGQNVTLSCEQNLNHDAMYWYRQDPGQGLRLIYYSQIVNDFQKGDIAEGYSVSREKKESFPLTVTSAQKNPTAFYLCASSIDRGRAPEQFFGPGTRLTVL.

This clonotype was recorded at least ten times. The gene calls are TRBV29-1 and TRBJ2-7; D gene ambiguous. Germline CDR1 reads SQVTM; CDR2 reads ANQGSEA. The CDR3 consists of 12 residues. V was clipped by 7 bases and J by 1 base, with 11 bases between them. CDR3 sequence: CSANTGSYEQYF. In DNA form, the CDR3 reads TGCAGCGCCAATACCGGGTCCTACGAGCAGTACTTC.